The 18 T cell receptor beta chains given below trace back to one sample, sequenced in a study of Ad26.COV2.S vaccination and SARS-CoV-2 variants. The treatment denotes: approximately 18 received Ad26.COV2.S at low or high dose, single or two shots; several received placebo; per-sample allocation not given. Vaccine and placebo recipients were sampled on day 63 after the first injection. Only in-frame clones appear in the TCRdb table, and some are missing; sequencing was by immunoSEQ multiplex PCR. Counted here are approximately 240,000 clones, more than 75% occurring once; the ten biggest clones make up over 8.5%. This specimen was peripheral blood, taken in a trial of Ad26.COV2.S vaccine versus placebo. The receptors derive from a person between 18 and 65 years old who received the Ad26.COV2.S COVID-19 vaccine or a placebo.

CDR3 DNA sequence: TGTGCCAGCAGCGACCGGGACAGGGGGAGCGACGCCTACAATGAGCAGTTCTTC. It codes for CASSDRDRGSDAYNEQFF. The chain is built from TRBV21-1 and TRBJ2-1; the table's D call TRBD1 went unverified against the DNA. TRBV21-1 is listed as a pseudogene. CDR3 length equals 18 residues.

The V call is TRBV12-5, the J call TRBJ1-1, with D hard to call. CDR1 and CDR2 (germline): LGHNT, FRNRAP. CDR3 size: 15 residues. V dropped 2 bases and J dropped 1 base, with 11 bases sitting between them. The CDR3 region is CASGLPYNPNTEAFF. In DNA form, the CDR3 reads TGTGCTAGTGGTTTGCCTTACAACCCGAACACTGAAGCTTTCTTT.

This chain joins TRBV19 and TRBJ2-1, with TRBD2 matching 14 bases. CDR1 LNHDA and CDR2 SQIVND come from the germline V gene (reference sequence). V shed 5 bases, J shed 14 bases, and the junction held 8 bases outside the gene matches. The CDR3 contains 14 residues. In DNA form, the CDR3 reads TGTGCCAGTAGTGAGGGACTAGCGGGAGTAGGGGAGTTCTTC. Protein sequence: CASSEGLAGVGEFF.

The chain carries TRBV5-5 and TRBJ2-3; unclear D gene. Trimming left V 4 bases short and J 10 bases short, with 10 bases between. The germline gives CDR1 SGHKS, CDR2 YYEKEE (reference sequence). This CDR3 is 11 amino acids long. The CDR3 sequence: CASSPLRSQYF. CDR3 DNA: TGTGCCAGCAGCCCGCTTCGCTCGCAGTATTTT.

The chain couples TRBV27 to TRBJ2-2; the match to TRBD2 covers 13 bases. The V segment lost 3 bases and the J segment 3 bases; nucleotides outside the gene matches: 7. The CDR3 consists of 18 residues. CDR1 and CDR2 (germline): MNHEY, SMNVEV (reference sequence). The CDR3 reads CASSFRGLAGRHTGELFF. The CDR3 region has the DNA TGTGCCAGCAGTTTCCGGGGACTAGCGGGGCGCCACACCGGGGAGCTGTTTTTT.

This chain's CDR3 is CASSKGRGVWYGYTF. The CDR3 bases are TGTGCCAGCAGCAAAGGGCGGGGGGTCTGGTATGGCTACACCTTC. This chain uses TRBV21-1 with TRBJ1-2. TRBV21-1 is a pseudogene segment. The CDR3 contains 15 residues.

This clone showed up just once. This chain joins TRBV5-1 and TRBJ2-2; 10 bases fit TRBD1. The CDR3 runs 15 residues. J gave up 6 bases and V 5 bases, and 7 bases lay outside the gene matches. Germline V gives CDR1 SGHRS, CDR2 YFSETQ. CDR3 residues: CASRPDRGLAGELFF. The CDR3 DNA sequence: TGCGCCAGCAGACCTGACAGGGGGCTCGCCGGGGAGCTGTTTTTT. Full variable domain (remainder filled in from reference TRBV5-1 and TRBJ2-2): KAGVTQTPRYLIKTRGQQVTLSCSPISGHRSVSWYQQTPGQGLQFLFEYFSETQRNKGNFPGRFSGRQFSNSRSEMNVSTLELGDSALYLCASRPDRGLAGELFFGEGSRLTVL.

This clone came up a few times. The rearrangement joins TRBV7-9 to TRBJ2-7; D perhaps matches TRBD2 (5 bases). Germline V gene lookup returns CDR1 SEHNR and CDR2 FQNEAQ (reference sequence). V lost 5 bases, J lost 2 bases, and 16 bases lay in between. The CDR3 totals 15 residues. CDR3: CASSRDTRLTYEQYF. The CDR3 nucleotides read TGTGCCAGCAGCCGTGACACTCGACTAACCTACGAGCAGTACTTC.

In nucleotides, the CDR3 is TGTGCCACCAGCAGAGATCGGCTCGCGTGGGAGCAGTACTTC. This encodes CATSRDRLAWEQYF. This rearrangement joins TRBV15 to TRBJ2-7; no clear D. The V and J ends lost 0 bases and 7 bases respectively, with 13 bases between them. The germline gives CDR1 LNHNV, CDR2 YYDKDF (reference sequence). The CDR3 length is 14 residues.

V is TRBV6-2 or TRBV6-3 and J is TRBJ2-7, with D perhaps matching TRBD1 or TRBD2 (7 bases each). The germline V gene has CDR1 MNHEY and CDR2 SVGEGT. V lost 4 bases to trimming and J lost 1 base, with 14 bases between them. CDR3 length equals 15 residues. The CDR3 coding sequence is TGTGCCAGCAGTTCTACAGGGGAGGGATCCTACGAGCAGTACTTC. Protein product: CASSSTGEGSYEQYF.

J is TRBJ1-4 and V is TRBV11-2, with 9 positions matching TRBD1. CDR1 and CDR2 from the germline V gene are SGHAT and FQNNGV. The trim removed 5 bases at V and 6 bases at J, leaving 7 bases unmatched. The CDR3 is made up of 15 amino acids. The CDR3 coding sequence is TGTGCCAGCAGCCCCACAGGGGGCCGGGATGAAAAACTGTTTTTT. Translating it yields CASSPTGGRDEKLFF.

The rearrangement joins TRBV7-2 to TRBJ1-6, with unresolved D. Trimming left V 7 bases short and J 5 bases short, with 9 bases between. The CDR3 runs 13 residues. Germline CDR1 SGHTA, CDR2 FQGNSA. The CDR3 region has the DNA TGTGCCAGCAACCCCAAGGATAATTCACCCCTCCACTTT. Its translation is CASNPKDNSPLHF. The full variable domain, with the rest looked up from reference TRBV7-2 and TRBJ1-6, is GAGVSQSPSNKVTEKGKDVELRCDPISGHTALYWYRQSLGQGLEFLIYFQGNSAPDKSGLPSDRFSAERTGGSVSTLTIQRTQQEDSAVYLCASNPKDNSPLHFGNGTRLTVT.

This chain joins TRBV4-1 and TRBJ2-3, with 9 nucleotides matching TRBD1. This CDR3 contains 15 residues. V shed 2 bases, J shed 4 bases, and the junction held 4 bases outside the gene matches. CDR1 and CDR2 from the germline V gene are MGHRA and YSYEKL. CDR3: CASSQPGQGSDTQYF. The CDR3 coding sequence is TGCGCCAGCAGCCAACCGGGACAGGGATCAGATACGCAGTATTTT.

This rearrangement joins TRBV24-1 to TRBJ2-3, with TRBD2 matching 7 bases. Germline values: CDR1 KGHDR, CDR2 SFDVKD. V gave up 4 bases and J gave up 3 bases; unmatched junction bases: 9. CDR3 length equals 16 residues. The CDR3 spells CATSDPQGGRTDTQYF. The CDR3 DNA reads TGTGCCACCAGTGACCCCCAGGGAGGGAGGACAGATACGCAGTATTTT.

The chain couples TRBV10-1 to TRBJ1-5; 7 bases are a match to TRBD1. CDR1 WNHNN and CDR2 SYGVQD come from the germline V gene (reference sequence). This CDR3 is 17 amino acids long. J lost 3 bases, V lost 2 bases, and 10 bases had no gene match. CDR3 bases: TGCGCCAGCAGTGAGCCCTACAGGGGCAGGGACAATCAGCCCCAGCATTTT. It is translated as CASSEPYRGRDNQPQHF.

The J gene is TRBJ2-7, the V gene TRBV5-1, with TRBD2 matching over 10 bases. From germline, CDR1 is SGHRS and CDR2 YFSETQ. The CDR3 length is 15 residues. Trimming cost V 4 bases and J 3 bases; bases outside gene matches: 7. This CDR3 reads CASSQRLAGFYEQYF. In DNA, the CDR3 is TGCGCCAGCAGCCAACGACTAGCGGGCTTCTACGAGCAGTACTTC.

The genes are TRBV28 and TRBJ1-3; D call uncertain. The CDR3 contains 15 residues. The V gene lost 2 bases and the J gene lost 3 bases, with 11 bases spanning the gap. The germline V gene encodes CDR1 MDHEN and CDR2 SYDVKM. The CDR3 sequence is CASSLDPTGGNTIYF. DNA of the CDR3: TGTGCCAGCAGTTTAGATCCCACGGGTGGAAACACCATATATTTT.

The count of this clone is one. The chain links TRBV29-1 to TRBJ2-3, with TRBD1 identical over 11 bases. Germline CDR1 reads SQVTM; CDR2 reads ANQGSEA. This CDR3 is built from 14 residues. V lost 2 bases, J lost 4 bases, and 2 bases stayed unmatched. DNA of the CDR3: TGCAGCGTTGAAAGGACAGGGGGCCCAGATACGCAGTATTTT. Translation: CSVERTGGPDTQYF.